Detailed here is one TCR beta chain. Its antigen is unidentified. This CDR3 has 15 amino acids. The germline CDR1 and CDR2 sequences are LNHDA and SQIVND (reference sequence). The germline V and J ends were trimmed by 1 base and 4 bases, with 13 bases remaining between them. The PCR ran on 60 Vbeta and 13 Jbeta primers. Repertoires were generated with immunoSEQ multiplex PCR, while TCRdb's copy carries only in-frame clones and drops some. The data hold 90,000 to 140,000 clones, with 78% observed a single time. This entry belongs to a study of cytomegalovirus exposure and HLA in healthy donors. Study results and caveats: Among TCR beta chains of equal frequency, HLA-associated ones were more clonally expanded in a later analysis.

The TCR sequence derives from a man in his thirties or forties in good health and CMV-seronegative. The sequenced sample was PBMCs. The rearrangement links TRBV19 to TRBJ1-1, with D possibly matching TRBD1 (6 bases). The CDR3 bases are TGTGCCAGTAGTATAGCTGAAGGGGGACGCACTGAAGCTTTCTTT. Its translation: CASSIAEGGRTEAFF.